This T cell receptor beta chain originates from a study of blood T cells in healthy people across ages. Study-wide findings and caveats: Donor CMV status was unknown, possibly confounding expanded clonotype changes.

Sample-barcoded 5' priming and a J-beta primer mix drove a second PCR of roughly 6 to 12 cycles. One entry per CDR3 protein results from TCRdb running MiXCR on the 5' RACE reads. The sample carries about 1.4 million distinct CDR3 sequences, approximately 59% recorded once. Regarding this clonotype: Its target is unknown.

The sample providers were healthy Caucasian people from Russia, aged roughly 6 to 95. In germline, CDR1 is SGDLS, CDR2 YYNGEE. This CDR3 has 13 residues. Between the trimmed V and J ends, which lost 3 bases and 0 bases, there was a span of 7 bases. This clonotype was obtained from a man in his late teens or twenties in good health. Sequenced input: blood. V and J are TRBV9 and TRBJ2-7; TRBD1 might be the D (5 bases). CDR3 in amino acids: CASSGTNSYEQYF. CDR3 sequence (DNA): TGTGCCAGCAGCGGGACAAACTCCTACGAGCAGTACTTC. The complete variable domain, with remaining parts taken from reference TRBV9 and TRBJ2-7, reads DSGVTQTPKHLITATGQRVTLRCSPRSGDLSVYWYQQSLDQGLQFLIQYYNGEERAKGNILERFSAQQFPDLHSELNLSSLELGDSALYFCASSGTNSYEQYFGPGTRLTVT.